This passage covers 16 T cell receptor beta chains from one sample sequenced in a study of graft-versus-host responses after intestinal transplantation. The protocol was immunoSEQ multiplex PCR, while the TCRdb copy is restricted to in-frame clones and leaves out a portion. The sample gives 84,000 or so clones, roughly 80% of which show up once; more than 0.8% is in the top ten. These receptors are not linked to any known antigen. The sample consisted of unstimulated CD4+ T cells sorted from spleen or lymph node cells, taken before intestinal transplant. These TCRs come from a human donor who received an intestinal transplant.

CDR3 amino acids: CASSSGGRGTQYF. The CDR3 nucleotides are TGTGCCAGCAGCAGCGGGGGGCGCGGGACCCAGTACTTC. J is TRBJ2-5 and V is TRBV5-5; 9 bases agree with TRBD2. There are 13 residues in the CDR3. From germline, CDR1 is SGHKS and CDR2 YYEKEE (reference sequence). With V trimmed by 4 bases and J by 7 bases, 5 bases remained unmatched. Full variable domain (outside the CDR3, taken from reference TRBV5-5 and TRBJ2-5): DAGVTQSPTHLIKTRGQQVTLRCSPISGHKSVSWYQQVLGQGPQFIFQYYEKEERGRGNFPDRFSARQFPNYSSELNVNALLLGDSALYLCASSSGGRGTQYFGPGTRLLVL.

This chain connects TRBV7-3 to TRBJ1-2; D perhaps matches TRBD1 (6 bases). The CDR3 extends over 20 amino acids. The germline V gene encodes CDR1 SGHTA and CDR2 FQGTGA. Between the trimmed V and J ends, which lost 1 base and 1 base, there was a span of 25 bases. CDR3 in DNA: TGTGCCAGCAGCTTAAAACGTAGCAGGCAGGGGCGTTTGGATAACTATGGCTACACCTTC. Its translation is CASSLKRSRQGRLDNYGYTF.

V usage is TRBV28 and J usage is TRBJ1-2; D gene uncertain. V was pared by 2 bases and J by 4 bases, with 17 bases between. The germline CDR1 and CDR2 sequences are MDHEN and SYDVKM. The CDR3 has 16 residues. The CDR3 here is CASSLVPILSAYGYTF. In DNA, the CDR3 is TGTGCCAGCAGTTTAGTTCCCATCCTGAGTGCCTATGGCTACACCTTC.

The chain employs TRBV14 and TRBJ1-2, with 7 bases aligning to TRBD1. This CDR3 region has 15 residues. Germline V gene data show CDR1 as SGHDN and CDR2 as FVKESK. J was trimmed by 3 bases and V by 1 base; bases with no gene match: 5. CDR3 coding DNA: TGTGCCAGCAGCCAAGGAGCAGGGGGAGACTATGGCTACACCTTC. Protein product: CASSQGAGGDYGYTF.

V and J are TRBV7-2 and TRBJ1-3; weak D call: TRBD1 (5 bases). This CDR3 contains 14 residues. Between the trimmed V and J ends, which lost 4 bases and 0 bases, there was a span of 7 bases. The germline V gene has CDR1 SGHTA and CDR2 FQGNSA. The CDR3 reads CASSSTVSGNTIYF. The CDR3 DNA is TGTGCCAGCAGCTCGACAGTCTCTGGAAACACCATATATTTT.

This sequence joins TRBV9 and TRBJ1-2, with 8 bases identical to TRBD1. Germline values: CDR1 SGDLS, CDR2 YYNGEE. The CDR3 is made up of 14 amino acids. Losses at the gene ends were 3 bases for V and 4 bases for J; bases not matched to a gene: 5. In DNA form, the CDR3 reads TGTGCCAGCAGCGAATCAGGGGGCTTCTATGGCTACACCTTC. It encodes CASSESGGFYGYTF.

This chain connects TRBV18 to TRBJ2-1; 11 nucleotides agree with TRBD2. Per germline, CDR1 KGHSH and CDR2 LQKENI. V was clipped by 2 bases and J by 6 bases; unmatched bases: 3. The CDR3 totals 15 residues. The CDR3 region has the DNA TGTGCCAGCTCACCAGGGCTAGCGGGAGGCAATGAGCAGTTCTTC. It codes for CASSPGLAGGNEQFF.

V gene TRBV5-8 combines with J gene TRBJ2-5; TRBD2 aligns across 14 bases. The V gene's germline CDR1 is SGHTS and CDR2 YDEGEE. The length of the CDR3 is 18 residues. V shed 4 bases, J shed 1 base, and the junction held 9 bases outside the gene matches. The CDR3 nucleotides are TGTGCCAGCAGCGCCGGGACTAGCGGGAGAATGGCCCAAGAGACCCAGTACTTC. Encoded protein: CASSAGTSGRMAQETQYF.

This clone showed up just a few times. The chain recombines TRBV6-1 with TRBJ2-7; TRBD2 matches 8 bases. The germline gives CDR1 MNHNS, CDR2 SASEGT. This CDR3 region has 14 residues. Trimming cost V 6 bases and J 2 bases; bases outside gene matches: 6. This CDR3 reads CASRGSGDTYEQYF. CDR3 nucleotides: TGTGCCAGCAGAGGTAGCGGGGACACCTACGAGCAGTACTTC.

This CDR3 is CASTITGFSGEQFF. CDR3 coding DNA: TGTGCCAGTACTATCACAGGGTTCTCGGGTGAGCAGTTCTTC. The V gene is TRBV19, the J gene TRBJ2-1; possible D gene TRBD1, 6 bases. V lost 7 bases, J lost 9 bases, and 19 bases lay in between. Looked up from germline, CDR1 is LNHDA and CDR2 is SQIVND (reference sequence). The length of the CDR3 is 14 residues.

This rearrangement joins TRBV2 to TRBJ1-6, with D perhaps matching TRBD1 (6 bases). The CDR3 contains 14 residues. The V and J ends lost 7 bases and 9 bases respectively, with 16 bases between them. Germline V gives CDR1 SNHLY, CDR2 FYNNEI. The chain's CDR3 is CASIWGREGSPLHF. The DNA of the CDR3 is TGTGCCAGCATTTGGGGGCGAGAGGGTTCACCCCTCCACTTT.

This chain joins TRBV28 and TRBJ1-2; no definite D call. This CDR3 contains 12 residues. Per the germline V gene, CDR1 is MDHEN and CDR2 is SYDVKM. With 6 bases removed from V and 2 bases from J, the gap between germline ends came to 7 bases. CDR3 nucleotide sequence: TGTGCCAGCAGGTTCGTCAACTATGGCTACACCTTC. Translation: CASRFVNYGYTF.

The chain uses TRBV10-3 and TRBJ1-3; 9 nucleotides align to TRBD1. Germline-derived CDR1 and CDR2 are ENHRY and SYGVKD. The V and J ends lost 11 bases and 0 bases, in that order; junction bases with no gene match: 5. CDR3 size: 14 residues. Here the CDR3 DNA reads TGTGCCGCCGGACAGGGGACCTCTGGAAACACCATATATTTT. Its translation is CAAGQGTSGNTIYF.

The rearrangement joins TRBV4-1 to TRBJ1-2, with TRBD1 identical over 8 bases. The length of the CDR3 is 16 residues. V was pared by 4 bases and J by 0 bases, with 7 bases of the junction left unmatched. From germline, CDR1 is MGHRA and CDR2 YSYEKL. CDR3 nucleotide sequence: TGCGCCAGCAGCCTCGGGACAGGCCCTACTAACTATGGCTACACCTTC. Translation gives CASSLGTGPTNYGYTF.

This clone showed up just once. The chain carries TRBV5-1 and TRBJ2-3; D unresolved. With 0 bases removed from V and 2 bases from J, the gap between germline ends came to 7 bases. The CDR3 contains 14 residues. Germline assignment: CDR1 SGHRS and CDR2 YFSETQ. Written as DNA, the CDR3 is TGCGCCAGCAGCTTGGGGGTAGCCACAGATACGCAGTATTTT. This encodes CASSLGVATDTQYF.

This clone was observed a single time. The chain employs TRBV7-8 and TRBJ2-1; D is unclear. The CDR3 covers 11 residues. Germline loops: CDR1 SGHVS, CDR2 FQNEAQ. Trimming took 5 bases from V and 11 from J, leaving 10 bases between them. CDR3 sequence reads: CASSPAYQQFF. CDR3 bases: TGTGCCAGCAGCCCTGCCTATCAGCAGTTCTTC.